This TCR beta chain was sequenced in a study of a mutant IDH1 vaccine in newly diagnosed glioma. Study background: Patients' prior therapy spanned radiotherapy, temozolomide, or both; most underwent both. The study's findings and limits: Changes to the top peripheral T cell clonotypes appeared unrelated to pseudoprogression. Overall, 80% to 95% of patients had vaccine-induced immune responses.

V lost 4 bases and J lost 3, with 16 bases in between. CDR3 size: 14 residues. Germline V gene lookup returns CDR1 GTSNPN and CDR2 SVGIG (reference sequence). Note on this clone: Its antigen is currently unknown.

Indicated time point: week 23, last vaccination. Every single dose of the vaccine, 300 ug of mutant IDH1 20-mer peptide, came with topical imiquimod. Every donor had a new WHO grade 3 or 4 astrocytoma that was IDH1-mutant, with loss of nuclear ATRX. Profiled with immunoSEQ multiplex PCR; TCRdb holds only in-frame clones, not every one. The sample gives about 67,000 clones, approximately 84% of which show up once; roughly 15% is in the top ten. Here the sequenced sample was PBMCs, taken from a glioma patient whose treatment included an IDH1 peptide vaccine. This TCR was recovered from a man between 18 and 29 years old with glioma. V usage is TRBV30 and J usage is TRBJ2-7; no firm D call. CDR3 sequence (DNA): TGTGCCTGGACCCGAGGCTTGTACTACTACGAGCAGTACTTC. Protein product: CAWTRGLYYYEQYF.